This T cell receptor beta chain was sequenced for a study of blood T cell repertoires in COVID-19. CDR3 size: 12 residues. CDR1 KGHSH and CDR2 LQKENI come from the germline V gene. As for this clone: Mismatch with germline at one junction end may stem from a read error. Other DNA sequences of this sample code for an identical CDR3.

Original handling: Using reference gene primer amplification, nucleated cell counts were estimated. The table came from immunoSEQ multiplex PCR; TCRdb's copy has only in-frame clones and leaves some out. Clone size and V and J calls were adopted from that table, with D and trimming inferred from the DNA. The table includes hundreds of thousands of clones, 88% detected once. The sample was peripheral blood. The V and J genes are TRBV18 and TRBJ2-5; no reliable D call. The TCR sequence derives from a man at least 80 years old with acute or convalescent COVID-19. CDR3 residues: CASSPQEETQYF. In nucleotides, the CDR3 is TGTGCCAGCTCTCCACAAGAGGAGACCCAGTACTTC.